The 16 T cell receptor beta chains below were found in one sample sequenced in a study of shared clonotypes between healthy human individuals (dated by TCRdb to about 2020). The library relied on the immunoSEQ multiplex PCR assay. The immuneACCESS repertoire file appears here via TCRdb, limited to in-frame rearrangements. These files lack a portion of the clones; in checked studies, under half of the deficit traces to unresolved V genes, and the cause of the others is not known. The sample table shows approximately 2.5 million clones, and 80% to 95% are seen once. The ten largest clones capture roughly 0.36% of the sample. Sequenced: naive CD4+ T cells from PBMCs. In the paper's terms, the cell subset or site label means: CD45RA+ positively selected. The receptors come from a man aged 18 to 29 in good health. Some clones in this sample may be carry-over from other donors' samples.

This rearrangement joins TRBV11-2 to TRBJ2-7; 8 bases match TRBD1. The CDR3 covers 14 residues. Looked up from germline, CDR1 is SGHAT and CDR2 is FQNNGV. V shed 2 bases and J 4 bases; nucleotides not matched to a gene: 4. This CDR3 reads CASSLQGAQYEQYF. DNA for the CDR3: TGTGCCAGCAGCTTACAGGGGGCGCAGTACGAGCAGTACTTC.

This clone was seen once. This chain uses TRBV10-3 with TRBJ2-5; 12 positions agree with TRBD2. V trimming: 5 bases; J trimming: 5 bases; junction bases outside the gene matches: 3. The germline V gene has CDR1 ENHRY and CDR2 SYGVKD. The CDR3 runs 14 residues. The CDR3 loop is CAISLAGGYETQYF. The CDR3 region has the DNA TGTGCCATCAGTCTAGCGGGAGGGTATGAGACCCAGTACTTC.

V is TRBV5-4 and J is TRBJ2-7; 8 bases align to TRBD1. After removal of 7 bases from V and 4 bases from J, the junction contained 7 bases not matched to a gene. The CDR3 contains 13 residues. CDR1 is SGHNT and CDR2 is YYREEE in the germline V gene (reference sequence). The CDR3 loop reads CASGRQGKYEQYF. The DNA of the CDR3 is TGTGCCAGCGGCAGACAGGGGAAGTACGAGCAGTACTTC.

The V and J genes are TRBV18 and TRBJ2-1; unclear D gene. The CDR3 spans 15 residues. V gave up 6 bases and J gave up 0 bases, with 12 bases separating them. Germline CDR1 reads KGHSH; CDR2 reads LQKENI. The CDR3 spells CASSFGQSSYNEQFF. As DNA, the CDR3 is TGTGCCAGCTCCTTTGGCCAGAGCTCCTACAATGAGCAGTTCTTC. Looking up the rest from reference TRBV18 and TRBJ2-1 gives the full variable domain: NAGVMQNPRHLVRRRGQEARLRCSPMKGHSHVYWYRQLPEEGLKFMVYLQKENIIDESGMPKERFSAEFPKEGPSILRIQQVVRGDSAAYFCASSFGQSSYNEQFFGPGTRLTVL.

The gene calls are TRBV10-3 and TRBJ2-1; 9 nucleotides line up with TRBD1. V dropped 4 bases and J dropped 8; count of bases not matched to a gene: 18. This CDR3 is 18 amino acids long. CDR1 is ENHRY, CDR2 SYGVKD, per germline. The CDR3: CAISVRDRVQGSLDEQFF. CDR3 DNA: TGTGCCATCAGTGTGAGGGACAGGGTCCAGGGATCCCTCGATGAGCAGTTCTTC.

This clone was seen more than once but under ten times. This chain connects TRBV5-1 to TRBJ1-4; TRBD1 matches at 9 bases. V shed 4 bases, J shed 0 bases, and the junction held 4 bases outside the gene matches. CDR1 is SGHRS and CDR2 is YFSETQ in the germline V gene. The CDR3 runs 16 residues. Here the CDR3 DNA reads TGCGCCAGCAGCGAGACAGGGGGTACAACTAATGAAAAACTGTTTTTT. Protein: CASSETGGTTNEKLFF. Looking up the rest from reference TRBV5-1 and TRBJ1-4 gives the full variable domain: KAGVTQTPRYLIKTRGQQVTLSCSPISGHRSVSWYQQTPGQGLQFLFEYFSETQRNKGNFPGRFSGRQFSNSRSEMNVSTLELGDSALYLCASSETGGTTNEKLFFGSGTQLSVL.

A note on this clone: The sample carries other DNA sequences with the same CDR3. The chain is built from TRBV28 and TRBJ2-3; unclear D gene. The CDR3 covers 11 residues. V shed 7 bases and J shed 1 base, with 3 bases lying between them. Per germline, CDR1 MDHEN and CDR2 SYDVKM. CDR3 region: CASTGTDTQYF. The CDR3 region has the DNA TGTGCCAGCACTGGCACAGATACGCAGTATTTT.

The chain carries TRBV5-1 and TRBJ2-1; D unresolved. V gave up 2 bases and J gave up 10 bases, with 19 bases separating them. Germline V gene data show CDR1 as SGHRS and CDR2 as YFSETQ. The CDR3 totals 15 residues. The CDR3 nucleotides read TGCGCCAGCAGCTTCATCGCAAGGGTAGACGCCGAGCAGTTCTTC. This sequence encodes CASSFIARVDAEQFF.

The chain combines TRBV5-4 with TRBJ2-3; 9 bases line up with TRBD2. V lost 4 bases, J lost 8 bases, and 20 bases stayed unmatched. The CDR3 has 18 amino acids. The germline gives CDR1 SGHNT, CDR2 YYREEE (reference sequence). CDR3 amino acids: CASSALPLEAGGVGTQYF. The CDR3 nucleotides are TGTGCCAGCAGCGCACTCCCTCTTGAAGCGGGAGGTGTTGGTACGCAGTATTTT.

The gene calls are TRBV28 and TRBJ1-2; 8 positions agree with TRBD1. J was trimmed by 8 bases and V by 4 bases; bases with no gene match: 9. Germline V lookup: CDR1 MDHEN, CDR2 SYDVKM. The CDR3 consists of 14 residues. CDR3: CASSSPPDREGYTF. CDR3 nucleotides: TGTGCCAGCAGTTCCCCACCGGACAGGGAGGGCTACACCTTC.

V usage is TRBV28 and J usage is TRBJ1-2; 7 bases are a match to TRBD1. CDR1 MDHEN and CDR2 SYDVKM come from the germline V gene. V lost 7 bases, J lost 3 bases, and 17 bases stayed unmatched. The CDR3 contains 17 residues. As DNA, the CDR3 is TGTGCCAGCAATTTCAGGTGGAGGGGGCGCGGTGACTATGGCTACACCTTC. Translation: CASNFRWRGRGDYGYTF.

This sequence joins TRBV11-2 and TRBJ2-7, with 10 nucleotides matching TRBD1. The CDR3 consists of 13 residues. Looked up from germline, CDR1 is SGHAT and CDR2 is FQNNGV. With V trimmed by 6 bases and J by 5 bases, 4 bases remained unmatched. The CDR3 loop is CASSRDRGHEQYF. DNA of the CDR3: TGTGCCAGCAGTAGGGACAGGGGCCACGAGCAGTACTTC.

This chain links TRBV29-1 with TRBJ2-3; TRBD2 is a possible D gene (5 bases). Per germline, CDR1 SQVTM and CDR2 ANQGSEA. CDR3 length: 14 amino acids. The germline V and J ends were trimmed by 4 bases and 1 base, with 12 bases remaining between them. The CDR3 sequence: CSVVGSARTDTQYF. In nucleotides, the CDR3 is TGCAGCGTTGTCGGTAGCGCACGCACAGATACGCAGTATTTT.

The genes are TRBV6-5 and TRBJ2-7; the match to TRBD1 covers 12 bases. CDR1 and CDR2 (germline): MNHEY, SVGAGI. This CDR3 is built from 15 residues. Trimming removed 1 base from V and 6 bases from J; junction bases left unmatched: 4. Here the CDR3 reads CASSYLGQGATEQYF. DNA of the CDR3: TGTGCCAGCAGTTACTTGGGACAGGGGGCTACCGAGCAGTACTTC.

The chain carries TRBV19 and TRBJ1-2, with D maybe TRBD1 (6 bases). V was pared by 7 bases and J by 4 bases, with 10 bases between. CDR3 size: 12 residues. Germline lookup yields CDR1 LNHDA and CDR2 SQIVND (reference sequence). Here the CDR3 DNA reads TGTGCCAGTAACGACAGGTTCTATGGCTACACCTTC. Protein: CASNDRFYGYTF.

The V and J genes are TRBV10-2 and TRBJ2-7; 7 bases line up with TRBD2. CDR3 size: 13 residues. CDR1 is WSHSY and CDR2 is SAAADI in the germline V gene. V lost 6 bases and J lost 4; bases outside the gene matches: 6. CDR3 sequence reads: CASSPSGGYEQYF. The CDR3 bases are TGCGCCAGCAGCCCCTCGGGGGGATACGAGCAGTACTTC.